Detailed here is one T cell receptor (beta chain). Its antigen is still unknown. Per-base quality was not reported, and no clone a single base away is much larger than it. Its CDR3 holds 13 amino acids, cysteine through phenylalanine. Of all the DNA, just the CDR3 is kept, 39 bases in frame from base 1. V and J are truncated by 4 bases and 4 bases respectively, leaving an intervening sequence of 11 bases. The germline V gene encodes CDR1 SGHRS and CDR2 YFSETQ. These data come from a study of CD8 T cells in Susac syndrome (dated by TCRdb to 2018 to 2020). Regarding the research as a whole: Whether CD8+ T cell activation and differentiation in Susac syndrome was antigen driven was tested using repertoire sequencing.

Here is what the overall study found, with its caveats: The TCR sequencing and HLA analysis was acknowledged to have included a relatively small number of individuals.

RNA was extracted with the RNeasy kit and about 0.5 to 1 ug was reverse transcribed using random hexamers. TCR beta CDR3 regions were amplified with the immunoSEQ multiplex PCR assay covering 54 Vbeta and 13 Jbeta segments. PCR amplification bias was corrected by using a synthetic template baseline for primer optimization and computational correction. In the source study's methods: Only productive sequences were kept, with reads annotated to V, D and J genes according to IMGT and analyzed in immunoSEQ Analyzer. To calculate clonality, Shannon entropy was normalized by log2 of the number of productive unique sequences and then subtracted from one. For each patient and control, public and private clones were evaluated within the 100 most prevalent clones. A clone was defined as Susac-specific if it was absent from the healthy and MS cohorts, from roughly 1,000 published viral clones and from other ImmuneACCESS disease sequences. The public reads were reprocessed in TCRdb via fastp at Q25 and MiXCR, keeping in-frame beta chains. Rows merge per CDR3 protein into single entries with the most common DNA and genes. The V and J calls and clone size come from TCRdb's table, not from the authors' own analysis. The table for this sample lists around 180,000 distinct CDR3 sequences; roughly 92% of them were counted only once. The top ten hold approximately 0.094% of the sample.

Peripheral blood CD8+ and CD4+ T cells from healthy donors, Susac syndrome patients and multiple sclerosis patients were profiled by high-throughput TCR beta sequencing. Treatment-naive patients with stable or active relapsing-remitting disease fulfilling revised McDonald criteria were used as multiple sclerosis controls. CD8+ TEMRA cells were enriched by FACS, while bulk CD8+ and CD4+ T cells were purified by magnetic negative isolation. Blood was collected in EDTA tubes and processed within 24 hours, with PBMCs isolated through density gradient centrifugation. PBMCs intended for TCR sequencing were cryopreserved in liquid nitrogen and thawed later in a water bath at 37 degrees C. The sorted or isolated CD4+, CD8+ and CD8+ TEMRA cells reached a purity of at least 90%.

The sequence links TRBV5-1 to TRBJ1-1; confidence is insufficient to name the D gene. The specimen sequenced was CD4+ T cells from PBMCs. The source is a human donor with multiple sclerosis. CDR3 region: CASSLAEGTEAFF. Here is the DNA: TGCGCCAGCAGCCTCGCGGAGGGCACTGAAGCTTTCTTT.